The 10 T cell receptor beta chains reported below all come from one sample, sequenced in a study of cytotoxic CD8 clonotypes in ibrutinib-treated CLL. Sequencing was performed with immunoSEQ multiplex PCR; in TCRdb, only in-frame clones are kept and a portion is missing. Here the sample spans 60,000 to 65,000 clones, roughly 59% being singletons. The specimen comprised PBMCs, sampled after 12 months of ibrutinib treatment. These receptors were obtained from a human donor with chronic lymphocytic leukemia.

This clone was seen ten or more times. V is TRBV16 and J is TRBJ2-2; 7 nucleotides agree with TRBD2. This CDR3 is built from 15 residues. The germline CDR1 and CDR2 sequences are KGHSY and FQNENV. V lost 5 bases to trimming and J lost 4 bases; unmatched junction nucleotides: 7. The CDR3: CASSSRGVITGELFF. CDR3 DNA: TGTGCCAGCAGCTCACGGGGGGTGATCACCGGGGAGCTGTTTTTT.

V is TRBV6-1 and J is TRBJ2-7, with a possible D match to TRBD2 (5 bases). Trimming took off 3 bases at V and 6 bases at J, with 18 bases between the two ends. Germline lookup yields CDR1 MNHNS and CDR2 SASEGT. The CDR3 contains 15 residues. For the CDR3, the DNA is TGTGCCAGCAGTGACAGAGCCTCGACTAAACCCGAGCAGTACGTC. This codes for CASSDRASTKPEQYV.

The V call is TRBV19, the J call TRBJ1-1; D ambiguous. The CDR3 runs to 13 residues. Trimming pared 9 bases from V and 0 bases from J, leaving 11 bases between. The germline V gene has CDR1 LNHDA and CDR2 SQIVND (reference sequence). The CDR3 DNA is TGTGCCAGCAGGACGGGGATGAACACTGAAGCTTTCTTT. Translating gives CASRTGMNTEAFF. Looking up the rest from reference TRBV19 and TRBJ1-1 gives the full variable domain: DGGITQSPKYLFRKEGQNVTLSCEQNLNHDAMYWYRQDPGQGLRLIYYSQIVNDFQKGDIAEGYSVSREKKESFPLTVTSAQKNPTAFYLCASRTGMNTEAFFGQGTRLTVV.

J is TRBJ1-1 and V is TRBV5-1, with 9 bases fitting TRBD1. With V trimmed by 5 bases and J by 7 bases, 9 bases remained unmatched. This CDR3 is built from 14 residues. Germline V gene sequence: CDR1 SGHRS, CDR2 YFSETQ. The CDR3 DNA reads TGCGCCAGCAGAAGGGACAGGGCCTCCCTTGAAGCTTTCTTT. Its translation: CASRRDRASLEAFF.

This rearrangement joins TRBV19 to TRBJ2-1; 11 nucleotides match TRBD2. The CDR3 is 15 residues long. The germline V gene encodes CDR1 LNHDA and CDR2 SQIVND (reference sequence). V lost 5 bases, J lost 4 bases, and 4 bases stayed unmatched. The CDR3 here is CASSYGTSGYNEQFF. In nucleotides, the CDR3 is TGTGCCAGTAGTTACGGGACTAGCGGATACAATGAGCAGTTCTTC.

Ten or more counts support this clone. This rearrangement joins TRBV4-2 to TRBJ2-7; D tentatively reads TRBD1 or TRBD2 (5 bases each). V gave up 1 base and J gave up 3 bases, with 10 bases separating them. The CDR3 is 14 residues long. The V gene's germline CDR1 is LGHNA and CDR2 YNFKEQ. Written as DNA, the CDR3 is TGTGCCAGCAGCCAAGTACTGGGGGTCTACGAGCAGTACTTC. Amino acids: CASSQVLGVYEQYF.

V usage is TRBV28 and J usage is TRBJ1-1; the D is unclear. Looked up from germline, CDR1 is MDHEN and CDR2 is SYDVKM. Trimming cost V 3 bases and J 11 bases, with 10 bases left between them. This CDR3 has 11 residues. This chain's CDR3 is CASSLGSGAFF. CDR3 sequence (DNA): TGTGCCAGCAGTTTGGGAAGCGGGGCTTTCTTT. The full variable domain, rest sourced from reference TRBV28 and TRBJ1-1, is DVKVTQSSRYLVKRTGEKVFLECVQDMDHENMFWYRQDPGLGLRLIYFSYDVKMKEKGDIPEGYSVSREKKERFSLILESASTNQTSMYLCASSLGSGAFFGQGTRLTVV.

This clone was counted only a few times. One end of the junction does not line up with germline, which may come from a read error. V and J are TRBV6-5 and TRBJ2-4; the match to TRBD2 covers 8 bases. This CDR3 is 15 amino acids long. Germline values: CDR1 MNHEY, CDR2 SVGAGI. CDR3 DNA sequence: TGTGCCAGCAGCTACGGGAGGGACCCAAAAAGCATTCAGTACTTC. Its protein product is CASSYGRDPKSIQYF.

The chain links TRBV28 to TRBJ2-7; possibly TRBD2 for D (5 bases). The germline CDR1 and CDR2 sequences are MDHEN and SYDVKM. The CDR3 has 15 residues. The ends were cut back, 8 bases at V and 3 bases at J, with 20 bases in the middle. The CDR3 protein is CASCPGSGVNYEQYF. The CDR3 coding sequence is TGTGCCAGCTGCCCGGGATCAGGAGTGAACTACGAGCAGTACTTC.

The chain recombines TRBV6-1 with TRBJ1-4, with D tentatively TRBD1 (5 bases). CDR3 length: 16 amino acids. Germline values: CDR1 MNHNS, CDR2 SASEGT. V was trimmed by 1 base and J by 3 bases, leaving 12 bases between them. The CDR3: CASSEGAARANEKLFF. The CDR3 DNA reads as TGTGCCAGCAGTGAAGGGGCGGCCAGGGCTAATGAAAAACTGTTTTTT.